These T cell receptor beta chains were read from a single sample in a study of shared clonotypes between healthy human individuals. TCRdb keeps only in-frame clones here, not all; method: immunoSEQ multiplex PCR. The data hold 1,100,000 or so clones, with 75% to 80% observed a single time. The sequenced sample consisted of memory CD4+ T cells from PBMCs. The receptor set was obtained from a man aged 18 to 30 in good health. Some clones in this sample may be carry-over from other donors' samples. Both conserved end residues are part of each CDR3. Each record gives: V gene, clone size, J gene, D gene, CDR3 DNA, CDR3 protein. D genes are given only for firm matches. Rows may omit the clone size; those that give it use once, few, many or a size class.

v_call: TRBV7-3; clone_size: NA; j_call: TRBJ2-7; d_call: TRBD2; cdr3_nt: TGTGCCAGCAGTGCTAGCGGGAGCTACGAGCAGTACTTC; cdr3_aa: CASSASGSYEQYF
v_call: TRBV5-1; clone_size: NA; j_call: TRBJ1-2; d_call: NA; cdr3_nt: TGCGCCAGCAGCTCGTCAGGGTTCGCCTATGGCTACACCTTC; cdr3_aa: CASSSSGFAYGYTF
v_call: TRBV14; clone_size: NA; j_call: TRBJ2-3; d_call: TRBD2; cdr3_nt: TGTGCCAGCAGTCTCTCTTCTGCGGGAGAAGATACGCAGTATTTT; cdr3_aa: CASSLSSAGEDTQYF
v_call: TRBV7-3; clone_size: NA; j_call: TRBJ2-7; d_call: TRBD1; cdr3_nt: TGTGCCAGCAGCTTCCGGGACAGGGGCTACGAGCAGTACTTC; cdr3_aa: CASSFRDRGYEQYF
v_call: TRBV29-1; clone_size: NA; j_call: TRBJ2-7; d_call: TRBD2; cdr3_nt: TGCAGCACGACGGGACTAGCGAACGAGCAGTACTTC; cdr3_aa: CSTTGLANEQYF
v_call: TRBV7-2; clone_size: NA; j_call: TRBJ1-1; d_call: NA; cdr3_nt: TGTGCCAGCAGCCCCACCCCGTCGGCGGTGAACACTGAAGCTTTCTTT; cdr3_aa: CASSPTPSAVNTEAFF
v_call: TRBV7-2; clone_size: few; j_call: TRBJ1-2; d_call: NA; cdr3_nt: TGTGCCAGCAGCCCCCCCCGCAACTATGGCTACACCTTC; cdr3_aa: CASSPPRNYGYTF
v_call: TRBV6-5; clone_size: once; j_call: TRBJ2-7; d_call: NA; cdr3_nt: TGTGCCAGCACCTCGAGAGGGCTCTCCTACGAGCAGTACTTC; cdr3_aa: CASTSRGLSYEQYF
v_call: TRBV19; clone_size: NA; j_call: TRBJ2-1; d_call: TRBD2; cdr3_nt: TGTGCCAGTAGTATGGGCGGGAGAAGGACCTACAATGAGCAGTTCTTC; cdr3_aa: CASSMGGRRTYNEQFF
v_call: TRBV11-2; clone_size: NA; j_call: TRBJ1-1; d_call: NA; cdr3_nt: TGTGCCAGCAGCCAGGGAGCGAACACTGAAGCTTTCTTT; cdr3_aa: CASSQGANTEAFF
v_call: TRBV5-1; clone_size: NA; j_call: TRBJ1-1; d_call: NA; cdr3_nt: TGCGCCAGCAGCTTGTTCGGGGCGGAGAACACTGAAGCTTTCTTT; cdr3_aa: CASSLFGAENTEAFF
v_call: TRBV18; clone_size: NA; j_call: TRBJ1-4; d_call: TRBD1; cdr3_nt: TGTGCCAGCTCTCTTCTCGGGACAGATGAAAAACTGTTTTTT; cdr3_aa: CASSLLGTDEKLFF
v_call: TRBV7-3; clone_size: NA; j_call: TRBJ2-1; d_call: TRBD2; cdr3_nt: TGTGCCAGCAGCTTAAATGCAGTGTTCGGGACTAGCACCAATGAGCAGTTCTTC; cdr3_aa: CASSLNAVFGTSTNEQFF
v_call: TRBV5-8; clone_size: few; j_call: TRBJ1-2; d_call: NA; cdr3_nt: TGTGCCAGCAGCCAAGGACAGACTCTTGGCTACACCTTC; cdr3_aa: CASSQGQTLGYTF
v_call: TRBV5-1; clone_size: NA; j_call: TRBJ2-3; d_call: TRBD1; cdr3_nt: TGCGCCAGCAGCTTTCGACAGGGGGAGACAGATACGCAGTATTTT; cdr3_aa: CASSFRQGETDTQYF
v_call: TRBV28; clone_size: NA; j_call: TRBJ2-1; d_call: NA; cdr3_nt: TGTGCCAGCAGTTCCTCCGGAGGGAACCGGGTGCCCTACAATGAGCAGTTCTTC; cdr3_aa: CASSSSGGNRVPYNEQFF
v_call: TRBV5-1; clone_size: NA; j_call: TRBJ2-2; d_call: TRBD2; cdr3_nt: TGCGCCAGCAGCTTGGGACTAGCGGGAGCGATGAACACCGGGGAGCTGTTTTTT; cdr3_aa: CASSLGLAGAMNTGELFF
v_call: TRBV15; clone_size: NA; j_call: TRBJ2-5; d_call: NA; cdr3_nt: TGTGCCACCAGTGCGGGCGCTGGGACCCAGTACTTC; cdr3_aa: CATSAGAGTQYF
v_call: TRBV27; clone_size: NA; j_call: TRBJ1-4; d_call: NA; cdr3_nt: TGTGCCAGCAGTTTATTACAGGGTCTCGGAGGTGAAAAACTGTTTTTT; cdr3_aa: CASSLLQGLGGEKLFF
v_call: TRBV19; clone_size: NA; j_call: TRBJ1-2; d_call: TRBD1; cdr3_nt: TGTGCCAGTAGTGCACTGACAGGGAGTGGTGGCTACACCTTC; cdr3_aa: CASSALTGSGGYTF
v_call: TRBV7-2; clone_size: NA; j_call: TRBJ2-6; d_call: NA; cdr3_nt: TGTGCCAGCAGCTTAGCGCCAGCCGGGGCCAACGTCCTGACTTTC; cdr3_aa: CASSLAPAGANVLTF
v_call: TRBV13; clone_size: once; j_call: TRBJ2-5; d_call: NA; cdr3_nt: TGTGCCAGCAGCCCTGTTCGTCGAGAGACCCAGTACTTC; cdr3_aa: CASSPVRRETQYF
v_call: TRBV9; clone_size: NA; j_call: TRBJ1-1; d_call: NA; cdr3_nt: TGTGCCAGCAGCGGGGACCGCGGGGTTGCTTTCTTT; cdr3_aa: CASSGDRGVAFF
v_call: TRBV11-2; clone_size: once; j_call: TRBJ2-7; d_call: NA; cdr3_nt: TGTGCCAGCAGCTTAGACGGGCAACCATCCTACGAGCAGTACTTC; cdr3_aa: CASSLDGQPSYEQYF
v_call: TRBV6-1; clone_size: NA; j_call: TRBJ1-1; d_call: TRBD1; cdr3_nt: TGTGCCAGCAGTGAAGTGGGGACAGCCCTCACTGAAGCTTTCTTT; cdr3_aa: CASSEVGTALTEAFF
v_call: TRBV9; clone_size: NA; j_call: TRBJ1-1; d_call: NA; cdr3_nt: TGTGCCAGCAGCCCCCGGGCCTACAACACTGAAGCTTTCTTT; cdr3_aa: CASSPRAYNTEAFF
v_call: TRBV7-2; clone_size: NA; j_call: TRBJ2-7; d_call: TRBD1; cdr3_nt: TGTGCCAGTAAGACAGGGGCCGCCTACGAGCAGTACTTC; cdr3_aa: CASKTGAAYEQYF
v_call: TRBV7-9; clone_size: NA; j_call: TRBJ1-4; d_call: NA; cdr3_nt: TGTGCCAGCAGCCCAGGTTGGGAAAAACTGTTTTTT; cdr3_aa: CASSPGWEKLFF
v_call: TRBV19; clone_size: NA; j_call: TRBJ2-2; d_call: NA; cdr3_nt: TGTGCCAGTAGTTGGGTTCAGGGGATAAACACCGGGGAGCTGTTTTTT; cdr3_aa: CASSWVQGINTGELFF
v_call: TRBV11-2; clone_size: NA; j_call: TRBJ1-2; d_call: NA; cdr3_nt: TGTGCCAGCAGCTTAGTAGTCGCGGGGGCAGGGTCGTCCTATGGCTACACCTTC; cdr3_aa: CASSLVVAGAGSSYGYTF
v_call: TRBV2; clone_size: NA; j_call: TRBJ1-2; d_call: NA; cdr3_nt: TGTGCCAGCATATCCGGGAACACTGGCTACACCTTC; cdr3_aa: CASISGNTGYTF
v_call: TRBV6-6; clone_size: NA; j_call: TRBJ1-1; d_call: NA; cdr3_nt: TGTGCCAGCAGTTACGGGAGACAGAACACTGAAGCTTTCTTT; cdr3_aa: CASSYGRQNTEAFF
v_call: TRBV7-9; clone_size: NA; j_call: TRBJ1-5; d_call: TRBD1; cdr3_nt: TGTGCCAGCAGCTCCGGACAGGGCTTTCAGCCCCAGCATTTT; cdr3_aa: CASSSGQGFQPQHF
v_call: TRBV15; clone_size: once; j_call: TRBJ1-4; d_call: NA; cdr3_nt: TGTGCCACCAGCAAGGTACTCTCCGGTGAAAAACTGTTTTTT; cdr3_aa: CATSKVLSGEKLFF
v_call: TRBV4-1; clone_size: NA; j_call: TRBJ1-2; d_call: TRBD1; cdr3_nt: TGCGCCAGCAGCCAACCGACAGGGGCTAACTATGGCTACACCTTC; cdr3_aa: CASSQPTGANYGYTF
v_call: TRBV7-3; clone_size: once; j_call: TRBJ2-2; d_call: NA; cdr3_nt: TGTGCCAGCAGCTTATATAGGGACACCGGGGAGCTGTTTTTT; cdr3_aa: CASSLYRDTGELFF
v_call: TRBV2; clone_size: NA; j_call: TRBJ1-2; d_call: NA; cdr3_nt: TGTGCCAGCAGTGAAAAGGGTGGCCTTGGCTACACCTTC; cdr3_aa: CASSEKGGLGYTF
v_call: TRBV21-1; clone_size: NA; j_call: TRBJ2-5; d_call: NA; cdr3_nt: TGTGCCAGCAGCGAAAACAGGGGCTACGGGGGCCAGTACTTC; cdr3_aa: CASSENRGYGGQYF
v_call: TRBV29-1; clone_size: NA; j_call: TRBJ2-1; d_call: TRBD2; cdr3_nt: TGCAGCGCTCCATCCGGGACTAGCGGGAGGGCCGGGAGGAATGAGCAGTTCTTC; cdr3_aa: CSAPSGTSGRAGRNEQFF
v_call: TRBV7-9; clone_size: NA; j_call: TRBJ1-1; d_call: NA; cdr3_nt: TGTGCCAGCAGCGATCGCCCGGGTCAAAACACTGAAGCTTTCTTT; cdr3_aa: CASSDRPGQNTEAFF
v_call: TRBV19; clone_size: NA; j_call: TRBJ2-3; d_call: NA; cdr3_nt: TGTGCCAGTAGTATGTATGGCGGTCCCAACACAGATACGCAGTATTTT; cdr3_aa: CASSMYGGPNTDTQYF
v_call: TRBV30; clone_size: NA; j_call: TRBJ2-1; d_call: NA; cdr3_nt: TGTGCCTGGGTCCGAGGTAGCGGTAATGAGCAGTTCTTC; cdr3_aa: CAWVRGSGNEQFF
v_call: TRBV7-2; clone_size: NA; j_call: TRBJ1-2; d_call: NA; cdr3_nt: TGTGCCAGCAGCTTAGGCCCGGGGGCGAGTGGCTACACCTTC; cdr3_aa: CASSLGPGASGYTF
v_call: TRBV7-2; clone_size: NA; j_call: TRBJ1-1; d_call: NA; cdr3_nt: TGTGCCAGCAGCTTAGAAGGGCTGAACACTGAAGCTTTCTTT; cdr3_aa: CASSLEGLNTEAFF
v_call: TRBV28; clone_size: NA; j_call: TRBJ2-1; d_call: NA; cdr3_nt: TGTGCCAGCAGTGCTCGGAGCTCCTACAATGAGCAGTTCTTC; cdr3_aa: CASSARSSYNEQFF
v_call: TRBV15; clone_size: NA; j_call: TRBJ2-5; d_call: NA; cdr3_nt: TGTGCCACCGCAGAGGCAGGGGTCCAAGAGACCCAGTACTTC; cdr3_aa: CATAEAGVQETQYF